This T cell receptor beta chain was captured by sequencing in a study of graft-versus-host responses after intestinal transplantation. Sequenced by immunoSEQ multiplex PCR; TCRdb stores in-frame clones only, minus some. The sample includes about 36,000 clones, approximately 94% of them seen just once. A word on this clone: The antigen is undetermined.

The clonotype comes from a human donor who was the organ donor for an intestinal transplant. The material was unstimulated CD4+ T cells sorted from spleen or lymph node cells, obtained before transplant.

The DNA of the CDR3 is TGTGCCAGCAGTTCCGGGGGATGGACCGGGGAGCTGTTTTTT. Amino acids: CASSSGGWTGELFF. This rearrangement joins TRBV6-1 to TRBJ2-2; maybe TRBD2 (6 bases). This CDR3 has 14 residues. CDR1 and CDR2 (germline): MNHNS, SASEGT. Trimming shortened V by 5 bases and J by 5 bases, and 12 bases separated the two germline ends.